What follows are 3 T cell receptor beta chains derived from one specimen sequenced in a study of brain metastases from non-small cell lung cancer. Clones were sequenced by immunoSEQ multiplex PCR, and TCRdb holds only the in-frame ones, with some missing. The sample consists of some 2,200 clones, 70% to 90% of them appearing once. Sample: tumor-adjacent normal tissue. These receptors all stem from a donor at least 40 years old with non-small cell lung cancer.

This chain links TRBV6-5 with TRBJ2-1; 11 bases map to TRBD2. The J segment lost 8 bases and the V segment lost 8 bases, leaving 5 bases of the junction unmatched. The CDR3 is 13 amino acids. Germline V gene data show CDR1 as MNHEY and CDR2 as SVGAGI. This chain's CDR3 is CASYPSGGYEQFF. The CDR3 DNA reads TGTGCCAGCTATCCTAGCGGGGGGTATGAGCAGTTCTTC.

The chain employs TRBV9 and TRBJ2-7; D is possibly TRBD1 (6 bases). This CDR3 region has 14 residues. Trimming removed 3 bases at V and 3 bases at J, with 13 bases between. Germline loops: CDR1 SGDLS, CDR2 YYNGEE. CDR3 sequence (DNA): TGTGCCAGCAGCGCAGACTGGGACAACTACGAGCAGTACTTC. Protein sequence: CASSADWDNYEQYF.

This sequence joins TRBV29-1 and TRBJ2-7; TRBD1 matches at 8 bases. Germline assignment: CDR1 SQVTM and CDR2 ANQGSEA. With 3 bases clipped from V and 3 bases from J, the junction kept 10 bases outside the gene matches. This CDR3 has 15 amino acids. The CDR3 DNA sequence: TGCAGCGTTGACAGTGGACAGGGCCCCCTCTACGAGCAGTACTTC. Protein product: CSVDSGQGPLYEQYF.